Included here is one TCR beta chain sequence, with context. Its specificity is not known. The data derive from a study of T-cell reconstitution after alpha-beta-depleted transplantation in children. General study results and limits: Several patients had high TCRbeta diversity at day 60; it came from surviving recipient T cells and thymic progenitors.

The TCRbeta library was prepared with unique molecular identifiers. TCRdb analysed the PCR reads with MiXCR anew, one entry per CDR3 protein. Of roughly 670,000 distinct CDR3 sequences listed, about an eighth are singletons. The length of the CDR3 is 14 residues. Germline lookup yields CDR1 DFQATT and CDR2 SNEGSKA (reference sequence). Trimming pared 6 bases from V and 6 bases from J, leaving 18 bases between. The material was PBMCs, obtained before TCRalphabeta/CD19-depleted stem cell transplant. This chain connects TRBV20-1 to TRBJ2-1; D is possibly TRBD1 or TRBD2 (5 bases each). This TCR was recovered from a girl aged 2 to 10 with congenital amegakaryocytic thrombocytopenia, due to receive a stem cell transplant. The DNA for the CDR3 is TGCAGTGCCCTCTTGGGGGAGTGGGGCAATGAGCAGTTCTTC. This codes for CSALLGEWGNEQFF.